The 23 T cell receptor beta chains in this list originate from one sample, sequenced in a study of blood T cell repertoires in COVID-19. Using immunoSEQ multiplex PCR, the repertoire was profiled, and TCRdb retains in-frame clones only, with some absent. The repertoire holds roughly 90,000 clones, with about 92% as singletons. Material for sequencing was peripheral blood. Receptors originate from a man in his forties or fifties with acute or convalescent COVID-19.

This chain connects TRBV7-9 to TRBJ2-3, with a tentative D call TRBD2 (5 bases). V lost 1 base, J lost 6 bases, and 14 bases lay in between. Germline values: CDR1 SEHNR, CDR2 FQNEAQ (reference sequence). The CDR3 is 15 residues long. The chain's CDR3 is CASSLVEARRDTQYF. In nucleotides, the CDR3 is TGTGCCAGCAGCTTAGTGGAGGCGAGGAGGGATACGCAGTATTTT.

The chain employs TRBV5-4 and TRBJ2-5, with TRBD1 matching over 9 bases. The CDR3 runs to 15 residues. CDR1 is SGHNT, CDR2 YYREEE, per germline (reference sequence). The V segment lost 1 base and the J segment 1 base; nucleotides outside the gene matches: 2. In nucleotides, the CDR3 is TGTGCCAGCAGCTTGCGGACAGGGGTCCAAGAGACCCAGTACTTC. Its protein product is CASSLRTGVQETQYF.

V and J are TRBV27 and TRBJ2-2; 12 nucleotides align to TRBD1. The CDR3 runs to 19 residues. J lost 6 bases, V lost 2 bases, and 13 bases had no gene match. The germline gives CDR1 MNHEY, CDR2 SMNVEV (reference sequence). The CDR3 region is CASSLRGRGQGALAGELFF. The DNA of the CDR3 is TGTGCCAGCAGTTTACGGGGGCGGGGACAGGGGGCTCTGGCCGGGGAGCTGTTTTTT.

The rearrangement uses TRBV5-4 and TRBJ1-6; 11 bases are a match to TRBD1. Germline V gene data show CDR1 as SGHNT and CDR2 as YYREEE (reference sequence). This CDR3 is 15 amino acids long. J gave up 10 bases and V 4 bases, and 7 bases lay outside the gene matches. CDR3 DNA sequence: TGTGCCAGCAGCAGGGGGACAGGGGGTGAGTCACCCCTCCACTTT. As protein: CASSRGTGGESPLHF. Drawing the rest from reference TRBV5-4 and TRBJ1-6, the complete variable domain is ETGVTQSPTHLIKTRGQQVTLRCSSQSGHNTVSWYQQALGQGPQFIFQYYREEENGRGNFPPRFSGLQFPNYSSELNVNALELDDSALYLCASSRGTGGESPLHFGNGTRLTVT.

This chain connects TRBV6-1 to TRBJ2-4; maybe TRBD2 (6 bases). The CDR3 contains 14 residues. With 0 bases removed from V and 9 bases from J, the gap between germline ends came to 12 bases. CDR1 and CDR2 (germline): MNHNS, SASEGT. The CDR3 here is CASSEAPGEAIQYF. In nucleotides, the CDR3 is TGTGCCAGCAGTGAAGCGCCCGGGGAGGCCATTCAGTACTTC.

This clone has more than one count but fewer than ten. The V call is TRBV6-2 or TRBV6-3, the J call TRBJ2-2, with TRBD2 matching over 10 bases. The CDR3 consists of 14 residues. The germline V gene has CDR1 MNHEY and CDR2 SVGEGT. V was clipped by 3 bases and J by 5 bases; unmatched bases: 0. The CDR3 sequence: CASSYSGRTGELFF. In DNA form, the CDR3 reads TGTGCCAGCAGTTATAGCGGGAGGACCGGGGAGCTGTTTTTT.

The chain links TRBV7-3 to TRBJ2-3; TRBD1 might be the D (5 bases). Germline CDR1 reads SGHTA; CDR2 reads FQGTGA. The CDR3 loop spans 15 amino acids. Trimming removed 4 bases from V and 0 bases from J, with 11 bases in between. The CDR3 DNA reads TGTGCCAGCAGCTCTCCGACAGAAAGCACAGATACGCAGTATTTT. It translates to CASSSPTESTDTQYF.

This clone was seen more than once but under ten times. The chain joins TRBV7-2 to TRBJ2-7, with D perhaps matching TRBD2 (5 bases). Per germline, CDR1 SGHTA and CDR2 FQGNSA. The CDR3 has 13 amino acids. The V end lost 1 base, the J end lost 5 bases, and 9 bases lay between the germline ends. The CDR3 sequence: CASSLEAVHEQYF. The CDR3 nucleotides are TGTGCCAGCAGCTTAGAAGCGGTCCACGAGCAGTACTTC. The entire variable domain, with the rest obtained from reference TRBV7-2 and TRBJ2-7, is as follows: GAGVSQSPSNKVTEKGKDVELRCDPISGHTALYWYRQSLGQGLEFLIYFQGNSAPDKSGLPSDRFSAERTGGSVSTLTIQRTQQEDSAVYLCASSLEAVHEQYFGPGTRLTVT.

The rearrangement joins TRBV21-1 to TRBJ2-7; the table's D gene call, TRBD1, was not cross checked with the DNA. TRBV21-1 is termed a pseudogene. The CDR3 length is 17 residues. CDR3 protein: CASSKSRPGTQAGEQYV. The CDR3 DNA is TGTGCCAGCAGCAAAAGTCGCCCCGGGACACAGGCCGGCGAGCAGTACGTC.

J is TRBJ1-3 and V is TRBV4-3, with D tentatively TRBD1 (6 bases). The V gene lost 2 bases and the J gene lost 1 base, with 15 bases spanning the gap. In germline, CDR1 is LGHNA, CDR2 YSLEER. CDR3 length equals 17 residues. The CDR3 loop is CASSQLKAGESGNTIYF. DNA for the CDR3: TGCGCCAGCAGCCAATTAAAGGCAGGGGAATCTGGAAACACCATATATTTT.

This clone was counted many times. The same CDR3 is also encoded by other DNA sequences in this sample. This chain connects TRBV5-1 to TRBJ1-1; D is uncertain. The ends were cut back, 0 bases at V and 1 base at J, with 7 bases in the middle. Looked up from germline, CDR1 is SGHRS and CDR2 is YFSETQ. The CDR3 runs to 14 residues. CDR3 DNA sequence: TGCGCCAGCAGCTTGGGACATAAGAACACTGAAGCTTTCTTT. Amino acids: CASSLGHKNTEAFF. The full variable domain, with the rest looked up from reference TRBV5-1 and TRBJ1-1, is KAGVTQTPRYLIKTRGQQVTLSCSPISGHRSVSWYQQTPGQGLQFLFEYFSETQRNKGNFPGRFSGRQFSNSRSEMNVSTLELGDSALYLCASSLGHKNTEAFFGQGTRLTVV.

This clone was seen once. The chain combines TRBV13 with TRBJ2-1, with 7 bases matching TRBD2. Germline trimming cut 2 bases from V and 10 bases from J; bases unmatched to any gene: 17. The CDR3 has 17 residues. In germline, CDR1 is PRHDT, CDR2 FYEKMQ (reference sequence). The CDR3 region is CASSLMVGLGTTGEQFF. CDR3 DNA sequence: TGTGCCAGCAGCTTAATGGTTGGTCTAGGGACTACCGGCGAGCAGTTCTTC. Based on the CDR3 plus reference TRBV13 and TRBJ2-1, the full variable domain is AAGVIQSPRHLIKEKRETATLKCYPIPRHDTVYWYQQGPGQDPQFLISFYEKMQSDKGSIPDRFSAQQFSDYHSELNMSSLELGDSALYFCASSLMVGLGTTGEQFFGPGTRLTVL.

V gene TRBV4-3 combines with J gene TRBJ1-1; TRBD1 matches at 9 bases. Trimming took 4 bases from V and 10 from J; bases not matched to a gene: 10. CDR1 and CDR2 (germline): LGHNA, YSLEER. The CDR3 is 14 amino acids. CDR3 loop: CASSPSRDRALAFF. For the CDR3, the DNA is TGCGCCAGCAGCCCCTCCCGGGACAGGGCTCTAGCTTTCTTT.

The V call is TRBV6-6, the J call TRBJ1-3; 7 nucleotides match TRBD1. The ends lost 5 bases at V and 2 bases at J; junction bases unmatched: 3. The CDR3 is made up of 14 amino acids. Looked up from germline, CDR1 is MNHNY and CDR2 is SVGAGI (reference sequence). The CDR3 sequence: CASSPGTAGNTIYF. The CDR3 DNA is TGTGCCAGCAGTCCCGGGACAGCTGGAAACACCATATATTTT.

The CDR3 loop reads CARSFTCPRVLYEQYV. In DNA, the CDR3 is TGTGCCAGAAGCTTTACTTGCCCTCGGGTCCTCTACGAGCAGTACGTC. The V gene is TRBV5-3, the J gene TRBJ2-7; D remains unclear. TRBV5-3 is an open reading frame, and its role is uncertain. The CDR3 length is 16 residues. The V end was cut by 2 bases, the J end by 3 bases, with 18 bases between.

The rearrangement joins TRBV4-1 to TRBJ2-7; D is uncertain. The CDR3 has 15 residues. CDR1 is MGHRA, CDR2 YSYEKL, per germline. The germline V and J ends were trimmed by 1 base and 2 bases, with 12 bases remaining between them. DNA for the CDR3: TGCGCCAGCAGCCAAGTCGGGTCCGCACCCTACGAGCAGTACTTC. Protein: CASSQVGSAPYEQYF.

V is TRBV27 and J is TRBJ2-7; a possible D gene is TRBD1 (6 bases). V was cut by 5 bases and J by 2 bases, with 16 bases left in between. This CDR3 is 15 amino acids long. In germline, CDR1 is MNHEY, CDR2 SMNVEV (reference sequence). CDR3 region: CASSASGVPPYEQYF. CDR3 DNA sequence: TGTGCCAGCAGTGCATCAGGGGTACCCCCCTACGAGCAGTACTTC.

This clone appeared once. The chain links TRBV5-4 to TRBJ1-4; TRBD1 matches 7 bases. V trimming: 9 bases; J trimming: 7 bases; junction bases outside the gene matches: 12. This CDR3 contains 14 residues. In germline, CDR1 is SGHNT, CDR2 YYREEE (reference sequence). The CDR3 nucleotides read TGTGCCACTATACTACAGGGGAAGGGTGAAAAACTGTTTTTT. Its translation: CATILQGKGEKLFF.

This clone was counted a single time. The chain joins TRBV7-6 to TRBJ2-5; possible D gene TRBD2, 5 bases. CDR3 length: 13 amino acids. Trimming removed 1 base from V and 7 bases from J, with 10 bases in between. CDR1 and CDR2 (germline): SGHVS, FNYEAQ. CDR3 in DNA: TGTGCCAGCAGCTTAGTAGCGAAGGGGACCCAGTACTTC. This sequence encodes CASSLVAKGTQYF.

The chain uses TRBV6-4 and TRBJ1-1; D uncertain. The CDR3 is 17 residues long. The germline V gene has CDR1 MRHNA and CDR2 SNTAGT. The V end lost 3 bases, the J end lost 4 bases, and 21 bases lay between the germline ends. In DNA form, the CDR3 reads TGTGCCAGCAGTGATATAAGGAGAGCCGGCGCCTTCACTGAAGCTTTCTTT. Amino acids: CASSDIRRAGAFTEAFF.

This chain connects TRBV5-6 to TRBJ2-5; the match to TRBD2 covers 14 bases. Germline assignment: CDR1 SGHDT and CDR2 YYEEEE. The V segment lost 4 bases and the J segment 5 bases; nucleotides outside the gene matches: 7. CDR3 length: 16 amino acids. CDR3 sequence reads: CASSMTSGGGMETQYF. The CDR3, as DNA: TGTGCCAGCAGCATGACTAGCGGGGGGGGCATGGAGACCCAGTACTTC.

The gene calls are TRBV7-6 and TRBJ1-6; D perhaps matches TRBD1 (5 bases). CDR1 SGHVS and CDR2 FNYEAQ come from the germline V gene. V was cut by 2 bases and J by 6 bases, with 17 bases left in between. The CDR3 loop spans 17 amino acids. CDR3 amino acids: CASSLQGSLTFNSPLHF. In DNA form, the CDR3 reads TGTGCCAGCAGCTTACAGGGATCCCTCACCTTTAATTCACCCCTCCACTTT.

V is TRBV7-2 and J is TRBJ1-6; the match to TRBD1 covers 7 bases. The germline V gene has CDR1 SGHTA and CDR2 FQGNSA. The CDR3 runs 14 residues. J lost 7 bases, V lost 0 bases, and 0 bases had no gene match. Written as DNA, the CDR3 is TGTGCCAGCAGCTTAGCAGGGGGCAATTCACCCCTCCACTTT. It specifies CASSLAGGNSPLHF. Looking up the rest from reference TRBV7-2 and TRBJ1-6 gives the full variable domain: GAGVSQSPSNKVTEKGKDVELRCDPISGHTALYWYRQSLGQGLEFLIYFQGNSAPDKSGLPSDRFSAERTGGSVSTLTIQRTQQEDSAVYLCASSLAGGNSPLHFGNGTRLTVT.